A few counts support the clone carrying this T cell receptor beta chain. This entry comes from a study of blood T cells in healthy people across ages. The use of a sample-barcoded 5' primer and a J-beta primer mix characterized a second PCR of about 7 to 12 cycles. TCRdb re-called the 5' RACE reads through MiXCR, storing one row per CDR3 protein. The repertoire holds hundreds of thousands of distinct CDR3 sequences, with 25% to 30% as singletons. This receptor was taken from a woman older than 75 in good health. The sample was blood.

The CDR3 DNA follows: TGTGCCAGCAGTGCCTCGGGGTTTGGCGGCTACACCTTC. Translation gives CASSASGFGGYTF. The chain recombines TRBV12-3 or TRBV12-4 with TRBJ1-2; D remains ambiguous. Trimming shortened V by 5 bases and J by 8 bases, and 15 bases separated the two germline ends. There are 13 residues in the CDR3.